The 24 T cell receptor beta chains in this list originate from one sample, sequenced in a study of shared clonotypes between healthy human individuals. Profiling relied on immunoSEQ multiplex PCR, and the TCRdb table lists in-frame clones only, not all of them. This table holds about 1 million clones, about 75% found once. Sequenced: memory CD4+ T cells sorted from blood. Subset reported: CD45RA-negative fraction. Source of these receptors: a young man in good health.

DNA of the CDR3: TGTGCCAGCAGCCAAGGGGCGGGCGGGGAGCTGTTTTTT. This gives the protein CASSQGAGGELFF. The genes are TRBV14 and TRBJ2-2, with TRBD2 as a possible D gene (5 bases). There are 13 residues in the CDR3. Germline CDR1 SGHDN, CDR2 FVKESK. The V and J ends lost 1 base and 7 bases respectively, with 7 bases between them.

V and J are TRBV25-1 and TRBJ1-1; D ambiguous. This CDR3 spans 14 amino acids. V was clipped by 5 bases and J by 0 bases, with 10 bases between them. The germline V gene encodes CDR1 MGHDK and CDR2 SYGVNS. The CDR3 reads CASSKTVMNTEAFF. CDR3 DNA sequence: TGTGCCAGCAGTAAAACAGTGATGAACACTGAAGCTTTCTTT.

The V call is TRBV10-3, the J call TRBJ1-1, with TRBD1 identical over 11 bases. The trim removed 5 bases at V and 3 bases at J, leaving 8 bases unmatched. The germline V gene has CDR1 ENHRY and CDR2 SYGVKD. The CDR3 contains 16 residues. CDR3 coding DNA: TGTGCCATCAGTCCCGGGACAGGGGGTAGGGACACTGAAGCTTTCTTT. It is translated as CAISPGTGGRDTEAFF.

The chain employs TRBV6-5 and TRBJ2-7, with D possibly TRBD2 on 6 matching bases. This CDR3 region has 11 residues. Per the germline V gene, CDR1 is MNHEY and CDR2 is SVGAGI. Here the CDR3 DNA reads TGTGCTACGGGGGTGTCCTACGAGCAGTACTTC. This gives the protein CATGVSYEQYF.

The rearrangement joins TRBV5-1 to TRBJ1-3, with D perhaps matching TRBD1 (5 bases). Trimming took off 0 bases at V and 6 bases at J, with 10 bases between the two ends. The CDR3 consists of 14 residues. Germline V gene sequence: CDR1 SGHRS, CDR2 YFSETQ. The CDR3 sequence: CASSLDWGVNTIYF. The DNA for the CDR3 is TGCGCCAGCAGCTTGGACTGGGGCGTAAACACCATATATTTT.

For the CDR3, the DNA is TGTGCCAGCAGCGCGAGCCACAGGGAAGACAATGAGCAGTTCTTC. Translating it yields CASSASHREDNEQFF. The chain recombines TRBV9 with TRBJ2-1; D may be TRBD1 (6 bases). This CDR3 spans 15 amino acids. Germline CDR1 and CDR2: SGDLS and YYNGEE. Trimming removed 3 bases from V and 5 bases from J, with 15 bases in between.

The chain recombines TRBV12-5 with TRBJ2-1; 7 bases fit TRBD2. CDR1 LGHNT and CDR2 FRNRAP come from the germline V gene. The CDR3 has 15 amino acids. The V segment lost 6 bases and the J segment 5 bases; nucleotides outside the gene matches: 10. CDR3 in DNA: TGTGCTAGTGGGGACCCTAGCGGAGCCCACAATGAGCAGTTCTTC. Translation gives CASGDPSGAHNEQFF. Supplemented by reference TRBV12-5 and TRBJ2-1, the full variable domain reads DARVTQTPRHKVTEMGQEVTMRCQPILGHNTVFWYRQTMMQGLELLAYFRNRAPLDDSGMPKDRFSAEMPDATLATLKIQPSEPRDSAVYFCASGDPSGAHNEQFFGPGTRLTVL.

The CDR3 loop is CASSLSGDEQYF. The DNA of the CDR3 is TGTGCCAGCAGCTTGTCCGGGGACGAGCAGTACTTC. The gene calls are TRBV2 and TRBJ2-7; TRBD2 is a possible D gene (5 bases). Germline V gene data show CDR1 as SNHLY and CDR2 as FYNNEI. This CDR3 region has 12 residues. V was cut by 6 bases and J by 5 bases, with 11 bases left in between.

Comment on this clone: The junction shows a germline mismatch at one end, possibly a read error. The chain links TRBV5-1 to TRBJ2-5; unclear D gene. The germline V gene encodes CDR1 SGHRS and CDR2 YFSETQ. The CDR3 totals 16 residues. The CDR3 DNA is TGCGCCAGCAGCTTGGCTCTCGGCAGCACGCAAGAGTCCCAGTACTTC. Protein sequence: CASSLALGSTQESQYF.

The chain combines TRBV7-2 with TRBJ1-2; D not resolved. CDR1 is SGHTA, CDR2 FQGNSA, per germline. V lost 8 bases and J lost 0, with 4 bases in between. This CDR3 is built from 11 residues. For the CDR3, the DNA is TGTGCCAGCGCAGCTAACTATGGCTACACCTTC. Its translation: CASAANYGYTF.

This sequence joins TRBV11-2 and TRBJ2-4; 7 bases fit TRBD2. The germline V gene encodes CDR1 SGHAT and CDR2 FQNNGV. The CDR3 is 13 amino acids. The trim removed 0 bases at V and 15 bases at J, leaving 8 bases unmatched. CDR3 DNA: TGTGCCAGCAGCTTAGATCCTAGCGGCGGGGGGTACTTC. Translating it yields CASSLDPSGGGYF.

Of note for this clone: The sample carries other DNA sequences with the same CDR3. The chain uses TRBV7-2 and TRBJ2-7; a weak D match, TRBD2 (6 bases). The CDR3 spans 13 residues. The germline CDR1 and CDR2 sequences are SGHTA and FQGNSA. Trimming took off 0 bases at V and 6 bases at J, with 9 bases between the two ends. The CDR3 loop reads CASSLAGGLEQYF. CDR3 sequence (DNA): TGTGCCAGCAGCTTAGCGGGAGGCCTCGAGCAGTACTTC.

As for this clone: In the same sample, other DNA sequences code for this CDR3. The gene calls are TRBV18 and TRBJ1-1; TRBD1 matches at 9 bases. Per germline, CDR1 KGHSH and CDR2 LQKENI. V was clipped by 6 bases and J by 2 bases; unmatched bases: 4. The CDR3 is 14 residues long. CDR3 sequence reads: CASSPGQGNTEAFF. For the CDR3, the DNA is TGTGCCAGCTCGCCGGGACAGGGTAACACTGAAGCTTTCTTT. The variable domain in full, with the rest retrieved from reference TRBV18 and TRBJ1-1, is NAGVMQNPRHLVRRRGQEARLRCSPMKGHSHVYWYRQLPEEGLKFMVYLQKENIIDESGMPKERFSAEFPKEGPSILRIQQVVRGDSAAYFCASSPGQGNTEAFFGQGTRLTVV.

This chain joins TRBV9 and TRBJ1-6; 8 bases line up with TRBD1. The V gene's germline CDR1 is SGDLS and CDR2 YYNGEE. Germline trimming cut 1 base from V and 9 bases from J; bases unmatched to any gene: 6. This CDR3 is 15 amino acids long. The CDR3 protein is CASSVQGAQGSPLHF. DNA of the CDR3: TGTGCCAGCAGCGTACAGGGGGCGCAAGGTTCACCCCTCCACTTT.

The chain recombines TRBV11-3 with TRBJ1-1; the D gene is possibly TRBD1 (6 bases). The V and J ends lost 0 bases and 9 bases respectively, with 11 bases between them. Per the germline V gene, CDR1 is SGHNT and CDR2 is YENEEA. The CDR3 totals 13 residues. CDR3 in amino acids: CASSLEQGRQAFF. The CDR3 DNA is TGTGCCAGCAGCTTAGAGCAGGGGAGACAAGCTTTCTTT.

The genes are TRBV4-1 and TRBJ1-1; a weak D match, TRBD1 (5 bases). The CDR3 loop spans 15 amino acids. V was pared by 1 base and J by 5 bases, with 14 bases between. Germline CDR1 reads MGHRA; CDR2 reads YSYEKL. CDR3 nucleotide sequence: TGCGCCAGCAGCCAAGGGAGCGGGGGACTAACTGAAGCTTTCTTT. Translated, it gives CASSQGSGGLTEAFF.

Regarding this clone: This sample also contains other DNA sequences that code for the same CDR3. The chain carries TRBV5-1 and TRBJ1-5, with no clear D. With 0 bases removed from V and 1 base from J, the gap between germline ends came to 11 bases. The germline gives CDR1 SGHRS, CDR2 YFSETQ. The CDR3 consists of 16 residues. This CDR3 is CASSLEGPLSNQPQHF. CDR3 bases: TGCGCCAGCAGCTTGGAAGGGCCGCTAAGCAATCAGCCCCAGCATTTT.

To note about this clone: The sample carries other DNA sequences with the same CDR3. This chain uses TRBV11-2 with TRBJ2-5; D call uncertain. The length of the CDR3 is 11 residues. Germline values: CDR1 SGHAT, CDR2 FQNNGV. The V end was cut by 1 base, the J end by 5 bases, with 2 bases between. Here the CDR3 DNA reads TGTGCCAGCAGCTTAGGGGAGACCCAGTACTTC. Protein sequence: CASSLGETQYF. The full variable domain, in which reference TRBV11-2 and TRBJ2-5 provide the parts outside the CDR3, is EAGVAQSPRYKIIEKRQSVAFWCNPISGHATLYWYQQILGQGPKLLIQFQNNGVVDDSQLPKDRFSAERLKGVDSTLKIQPAKLEDSAVYLCASSLGETQYFGPGTRLLVL.

This clone was counted once. The chain couples TRBV4-3 to TRBJ1-3, with D possibly being TRBD1 (5 bases). With 8 bases removed from V and 0 bases from J, the gap between germline ends came to 8 bases. Germline CDR1 and CDR2: LGHNA and YSLEER. CDR3 length equals 13 residues. The CDR3 nucleotides read TGCGCCAGCCGGGGGAGCTCTGGAAACACCATATATTTT. It encodes CASRGSSGNTIYF.

CDR3 nucleotides: TGTGCCAGCAGCGTAACAGCGGGAGGGATAAAGGGGGGGTTTCAGGGAGAGACCCAGTACTTC. Translating gives CASSVTAGGIKGGFQGETQYF. V usage is TRBV9 and J usage is TRBJ2-5, with 10 nucleotides matching TRBD2. The V and J ends lost 1 base and 4 bases, in that order; junction bases with no gene match: 22. There are 21 residues in the CDR3. Germline assignment: CDR1 SGDLS and CDR2 YYNGEE.

As to this clone: This specimen includes other DNA sequences encoding the same CDR3. This sequence joins TRBV7-9 and TRBJ1-2, with a possible D match to TRBD1 (5 bases). CDR3 size: 13 residues. V lost 5 bases and J lost 5, with 12 bases in between. Germline loops: CDR1 SEHNR, CDR2 FQNEAQ (reference sequence). CDR3 sequence: CASSAGTGYGYTF. In nucleotides, the CDR3 is TGTGCCAGCAGCGCCGGGACTGGGTATGGCTACACCTTC.

The V and J genes are TRBV28 and TRBJ1-1; D unresolved. This CDR3 contains 14 residues. V dropped 2 bases and J dropped 0 bases, with 7 bases sitting between them. The germline gives CDR1 MDHEN, CDR2 SYDVKM. The CDR3 coding sequence is TGTGCCAGCAGTTTAGGCATCCTGAACACTGAAGCTTTCTTT. This translates into CASSLGILNTEAFF. The full variable domain, with the rest looked up from reference TRBV28 and TRBJ1-1, is DVKVTQSSRYLVKRTGEKVFLECVQDMDHENMFWYRQDPGLGLRLIYFSYDVKMKEKGDIPEGYSVSREKKERFSLILESASTNQTSMYLCASSLGILNTEAFFGQGTRLTVV.

This clone was picked up one time. This rearrangement joins TRBV7-3 to TRBJ2-1; 7 bases align to TRBD2. Germline assignment: CDR1 SGHTA and CDR2 FQGTGA. V lost 0 bases, J lost 4 bases, and 3 bases stayed unmatched. This CDR3 is built from 15 residues. CDR3 protein: CASSLTASGYNEQFF. The DNA of the CDR3 is TGTGCCAGCAGCTTAACGGCTAGCGGATACAATGAGCAGTTCTTC.

The chain employs TRBV6-5 and TRBJ1-1; TRBD1 aligns across 7 bases. The CDR3 sequence is 14 residues long. The germline CDR1 and CDR2 sequences are MNHEY and SVGAGI. The V segment lost 7 bases and the J segment 5 bases; nucleotides outside the gene matches: 10. CDR3 bases: TGTGCCAGCAATAAAAGACAGGGAAGGACTGAAGCTTTCTTT. Residues: CASNKRQGRTEAFF.